The entry below describes one T cell receptor beta chain. Its antigen is not identified. One entry per CDR3 protein, called by TCRdb with MiXCR from the 5' RACE reads. The data hold around 330,000 distinct CDR3 sequences, with roughly 4% observed a single time. V was pared by 3 bases and J by 5 bases, with 14 bases between. The CDR3 runs to 15 residues. Germline values: CDR1 SGHVS, CDR2 FNYEAQ. This specimen belongs to a study of T cells after yellow fever vaccination. Study overall: It was SMART-Seq v4 Ultra Low Input that prepared the fractions with low cell numbers. Study results and limitations: On re-exposure, the response was weaker but peaked faster, at day 5 versus 15.

This chain connects TRBV7-6 to TRBJ2-1; D may correspond to TRBD1 or TRBD2 (5 bases each). Specimen: PBMCs, collected on the day of the yellow fever booster vaccination. The sequence was obtained from a man younger than 35 who received the YFV17D yellow fever vaccine. CDR3 region: CASSFGTPANNEQFF. The CDR3 DNA reads as TGTGCCAGCAGCTTCGGGACCCCGGCCAACAATGAGCAGTTCTTC.